The entry below describes one T cell receptor (beta chain). Method: immunoSEQ multiplex PCR; TCRdb's copy keeps in-frame clones and lacks some. The table includes about 2.3 million clones, about 92% detected once. This sample was taken from a study of shared clonotypes between healthy human individuals. V was clipped by 0 bases and J by 3 bases, with 8 bases between them. The germline V gene encodes CDR1 SGHAT and CDR2 FQNNGV. CDR3 length equals 14 residues. Each of the donors was a healthy adult who was HIV-negative and had not had a recent acute infection or vaccination. J is TRBJ2-5 and V is TRBV11-2; D uncertain. This receptor was taken from a man younger than 30 in good health. Some clones in this sample may be carry-over from other donors' samples. Sample: naive CD4+ T cells from PBMCs. Subset reported: CD45RA+ positively selected. CDR3 sequence: CASSLDHTEETQYF. As DNA, the CDR3 is TGTGCCAGCAGCTTAGATCACACCGAAGAGACCCAGTACTTC.